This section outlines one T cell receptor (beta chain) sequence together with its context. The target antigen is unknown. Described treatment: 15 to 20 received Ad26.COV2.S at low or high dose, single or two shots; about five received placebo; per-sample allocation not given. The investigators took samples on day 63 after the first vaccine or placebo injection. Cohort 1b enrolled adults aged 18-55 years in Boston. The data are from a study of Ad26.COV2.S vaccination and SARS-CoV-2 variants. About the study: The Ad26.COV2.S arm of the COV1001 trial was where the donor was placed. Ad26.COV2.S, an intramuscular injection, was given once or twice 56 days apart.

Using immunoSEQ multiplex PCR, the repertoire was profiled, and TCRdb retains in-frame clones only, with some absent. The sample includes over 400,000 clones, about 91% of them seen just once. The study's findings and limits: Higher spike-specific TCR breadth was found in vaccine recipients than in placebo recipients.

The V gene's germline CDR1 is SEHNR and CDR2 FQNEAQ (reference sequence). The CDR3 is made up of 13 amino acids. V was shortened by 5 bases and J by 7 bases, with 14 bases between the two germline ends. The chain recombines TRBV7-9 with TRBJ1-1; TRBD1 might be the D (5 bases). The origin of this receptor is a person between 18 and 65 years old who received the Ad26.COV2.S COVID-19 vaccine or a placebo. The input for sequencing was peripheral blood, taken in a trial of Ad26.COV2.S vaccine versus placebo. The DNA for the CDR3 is TGTGCCAGCAGCCCGACCGGGACTCTTGAAGCTTTCTTT. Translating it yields CASSPTGTLEAFF.